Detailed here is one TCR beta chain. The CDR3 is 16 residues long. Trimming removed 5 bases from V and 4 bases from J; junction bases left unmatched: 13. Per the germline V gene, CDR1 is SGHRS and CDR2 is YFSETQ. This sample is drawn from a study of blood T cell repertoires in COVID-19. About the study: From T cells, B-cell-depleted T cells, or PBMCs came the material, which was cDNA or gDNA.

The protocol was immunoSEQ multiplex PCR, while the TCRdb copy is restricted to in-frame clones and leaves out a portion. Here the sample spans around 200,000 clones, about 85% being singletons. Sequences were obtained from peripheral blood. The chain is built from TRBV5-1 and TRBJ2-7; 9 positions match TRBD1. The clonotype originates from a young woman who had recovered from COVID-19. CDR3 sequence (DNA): TGCGCCAGCAGGGGACAGGGAGGGAGTATGTCTTACGAGCAGTACTTC. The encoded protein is CASRGQGGSMSYEQYF.